This T cell receptor beta chain emerged from a study of cytomegalovirus exposure and HLA in healthy donors. Losses at the gene ends were 10 bases for V and 10 bases for J; bases not matched to a gene: 8. Germline loops: CDR1 SGHTA, CDR2 FQGNSA. The length of the CDR3 is 12 residues. PCR used 60 Vbeta primers and 13 Jbeta primers. The table came from immunoSEQ multiplex PCR; TCRdb's copy has only in-frame clones and leaves some out. The sample holds 130,000 or so clones; around 77% are singletons and the top ten take roughly 1%. The TCR was taken from a woman aged 55-69 years in good health and CMV-seronegative. Sequenced material: PBMCs. The chain has TRBV7-2 and TRBJ2-1; 9 bases map to TRBD2. CDR3 sequence reads: CAISGGVGEQFF. As DNA, the CDR3 is TGTGCCATTAGCGGGGGAGTAGGGGAGCAGTTCTTC. The entire variable domain, with the rest obtained from reference TRBV7-2 and TRBJ2-1, is as follows: GAGVSQSPSNKVTEKGKDVELRCDPISGHTALYWYRQSLGQGLEFLIYFQGNSAPDKSGLPSDRFSAERTGGSVSTLTIQRTQQEDSAVYLCAISGGVGEQFFGPGTRLTVL.